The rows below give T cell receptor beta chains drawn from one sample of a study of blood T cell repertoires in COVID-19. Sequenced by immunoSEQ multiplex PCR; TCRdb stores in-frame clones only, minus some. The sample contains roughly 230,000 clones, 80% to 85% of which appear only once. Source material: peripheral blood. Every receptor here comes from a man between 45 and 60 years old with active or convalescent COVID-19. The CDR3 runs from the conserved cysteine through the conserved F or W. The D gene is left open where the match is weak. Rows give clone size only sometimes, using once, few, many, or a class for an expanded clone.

cdr3_aa: CASSPRHANTEAFF
cdr3_nt: TGTGCCAGCTCACCTAGACACGCGAACACTGAAGCTTTCTTT
d_call: -
v_call: TRBV18
j_call: TRBJ1-1
clone_size: -

cdr3_aa: CASSLASSYNSPLHF
cdr3_nt: TGCGCCAGCAGCTTGGCCAGCTCCTATAATTCACCCCTCCACTTT
d_call: -
v_call: TRBV5-1
j_call: TRBJ1-6
clone_size: -

cdr3_aa: CASCSGVRIGELFF
cdr3_nt: TGTGCCAGCTGTTCAGGGGTTCGGATCGGGGAGCTGTTTTTT
d_call: -
v_call: TRBV6-2/TRBV6-3
j_call: TRBJ2-2
clone_size: -

cdr3_aa: CASSPQKNTEAFF
cdr3_nt: TGTGCCAGCTCACCCCAGAAGAACACTGAAGCTTTCTTT
d_call: -
v_call: TRBV18
j_call: TRBJ1-1
clone_size: -

cdr3_aa: CAWSASSLRGRTQYF
cdr3_nt: TGTGCCTGGAGTGCCTCCTCTTTGAGGGGGCGAACGCAGTATTTT
d_call: TRBD1
v_call: TRBV30
j_call: TRBJ2-3
clone_size: -

cdr3_aa: CASSQETVGGNTIYF
cdr3_nt: TGTGCCAGCAGCCAAGAGACAGTGGGCGGAAACACCATATATTTT
d_call: -
v_call: TRBV3-1/TRBV3-2
j_call: TRBJ1-3
clone_size: -

cdr3_aa: CASSQTISGGNEQFF
cdr3_nt: TGTGCCAGCAGCCAAACGATAAGCGGGGGCAATGAGCAGTTCTTC
d_call: TRBD2
v_call: TRBV3-1/TRBV3-2
j_call: TRBJ2-1
clone_size: few

cdr3_aa: CAWSVPWGHNTGELFF
cdr3_nt: TGTGCCTGGAGTGTACCTTGGGGGCACAACACCGGGGAGCTGTTTTTT
d_call: -
v_call: TRBV30
j_call: TRBJ2-2
clone_size: -

cdr3_aa: CASSVRLAGAGTGELFF
cdr3_nt: TGTGCCAGCAGTGTCCGACTAGCGGGGGCGGGCACCGGGGAGCTGTTTTTT
d_call: TRBD2
v_call: TRBV6-1
j_call: TRBJ2-2
clone_size: -

cdr3_aa: CASSLVQGAGTEAFF
cdr3_nt: TGCGCCAGCAGCTTGGTGCAGGGCGCAGGCACTGAAGCTTTCTTT
d_call: -
v_call: TRBV5-1
j_call: TRBJ1-1
clone_size: -

cdr3_aa: CASSRELAGIYNEQFF
cdr3_nt: TGCGCCAGCAGCCGGGAACTAGCGGGGATCTACAATGAGCAGTTCTTC
d_call: TRBD2
v_call: TRBV4-1
j_call: TRBJ2-1
clone_size: -

cdr3_aa: CASSLRQGLIDEQFF
cdr3_nt: TGTGCCAGCAGCTTAAGACAGGGTTTAATTGATGAGCAGTTCTTC
d_call: TRBD1
v_call: TRBV11-2
j_call: TRBJ2-1
clone_size: -

cdr3_aa: CASSFGGLEAFF
cdr3_nt: TGTGCCAGCAGTTTCGGAGGCCTTGAAGCTTTCTTT
d_call: -
v_call: TRBV27
j_call: TRBJ1-1
clone_size: -

cdr3_aa: CASSPAENTEAFF
cdr3_nt: TGTGCCAGCTCACCCGCAGAGAACACTGAAGCTTTCTTT
d_call: -
v_call: TRBV18
j_call: TRBJ1-1
clone_size: -

cdr3_aa: CASSPDRESNQPQHF
cdr3_nt: TGTGCCAGCAGCCCCGACAGGGAGAGCAATCAGCCCCAGCATTTT
d_call: TRBD1
v_call: TRBV6-5
j_call: TRBJ1-5
clone_size: -

cdr3_aa: CASSAERGSYNEQFF
cdr3_nt: TGTGCCAGCAGCGCCGAAAGGGGATCCTACAATGAGCAGTTCTTC
d_call: -
v_call: TRBV2
j_call: TRBJ2-1
clone_size: -

cdr3_aa: CASSFAGALSGNTIYF
cdr3_nt: TGTGCCAGCAGCTTCGCAGGCGCACTCTCTGGAAACACCATATATTTT
d_call: -
v_call: TRBV7-9
j_call: TRBJ1-3
clone_size: -

cdr3_aa: CASSGGQGARYEQFF
cdr3_nt: TGTGCCAGCAGTGGGGGACAGGGGGCCCGATATGAGCAGTTCTTC
d_call: TRBD1
v_call: TRBV27
j_call: TRBJ2-1
clone_size: -

cdr3_aa: CASSQDNRPTMDQPQHF
cdr3_nt: TGTGCCAGCAGCCAAGATAACAGGCCAACGATGGATCAGCCCCAGCATTTT
d_call: -
v_call: TRBV4-2
j_call: TRBJ1-5
clone_size: many

cdr3_aa: CASSLLAGGLYNEQFF
cdr3_nt: TGTGCCAGCAGCTTACTAGCGGGGGGGCTTTACAATGAGCAGTTCTTC
d_call: TRBD2
v_call: TRBV7-9
j_call: TRBJ2-1
clone_size: -

cdr3_aa: CASSVGLAGGNEQFF
cdr3_nt: TGTGCCAGCAGCGTAGGGCTAGCGGGGGGCAATGAGCAGTTCTTC
d_call: TRBD2
v_call: TRBV9
j_call: TRBJ2-1
clone_size: -

cdr3_aa: CASSQEVWRGQFF
cdr3_nt: TGTGCCAGCAGCCAAGAAGTTTGGCGGGGGCAGTTCTTC
d_call: -
v_call: TRBV14
j_call: TRBJ2-1
clone_size: once